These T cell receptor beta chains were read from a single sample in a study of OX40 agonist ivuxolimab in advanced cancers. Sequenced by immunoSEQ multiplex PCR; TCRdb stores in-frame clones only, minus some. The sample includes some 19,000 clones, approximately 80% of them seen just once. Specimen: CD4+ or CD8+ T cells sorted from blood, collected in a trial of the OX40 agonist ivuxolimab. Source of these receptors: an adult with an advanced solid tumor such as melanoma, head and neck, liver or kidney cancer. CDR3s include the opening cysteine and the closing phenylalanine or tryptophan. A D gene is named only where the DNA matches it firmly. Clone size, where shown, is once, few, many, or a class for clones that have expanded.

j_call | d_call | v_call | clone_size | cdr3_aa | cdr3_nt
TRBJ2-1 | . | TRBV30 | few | CAWSPPESSYNEQFF | TGTGCCTGGAGCCCCCCGGAGAGCTCCTACAATGAGCAGTTCTTC
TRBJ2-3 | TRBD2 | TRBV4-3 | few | CASSGPGLAGVGSTDTQYF | TGCGCCAGCAGCGGTCCGGGACTAGCGGGAGTAGGATCCACAGATACGCAGTATTTT
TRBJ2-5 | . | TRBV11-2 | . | CASSQLRETQYF | TGTGCCAGCAGTCAACTGAGGGAGACCCAGTACTTC
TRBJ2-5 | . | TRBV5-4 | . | CASSFRPQETQYF | TGTGCCAGCAGCTTCCGGCCGCAAGAGACCCAGTACTTC
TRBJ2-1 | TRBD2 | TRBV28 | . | CASSEMASGGAWEQFF | TGTGCCAGCAGTGAGATGGCTAGCGGGGGGGCCTGGGAGCAGTTCTTC
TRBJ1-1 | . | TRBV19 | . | CASTPRSANTEAFF | TGTGCCAGTACTCCGAGGTCCGCGAACACTGAAGCTTTCTTT
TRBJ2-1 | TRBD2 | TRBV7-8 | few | CASSVFSGGPGNEQFF | TGTGCCAGCAGCGTATTTAGCGGGGGTCCCGGGAATGAGCAGTTCTTC
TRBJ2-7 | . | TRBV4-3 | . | CASSQGLTGETYEQYF | TGCGCCAGCAGCCAAGGTTTGACGGGGGAGACCTACGAGCAGTACTTC
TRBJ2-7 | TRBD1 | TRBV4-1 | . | CASSPRTGSSVEQYF | TGCGCCAGCAGCCCTAGGACAGGGAGCTCTGTAGAGCAGTACTTC
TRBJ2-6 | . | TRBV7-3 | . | CASSPGGTFGANVLTF | TGTGCCAGCAGCCCGGGGGGCACTTTTGGGGCCAACGTCCTGACTTTC
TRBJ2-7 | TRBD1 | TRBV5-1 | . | CASSLGAGTGVDEQYF | TGCGCCAGCAGCTTGGGGGCCGGGACAGGGGTCGACGAGCAGTACTTC
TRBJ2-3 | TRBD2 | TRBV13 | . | CASSLGPRLAGIGNTQYF | TGTGCCAGCAGCTTAGGCCCTCGGCTAGCGGGAATTGGAAATACGCAGTATTTT
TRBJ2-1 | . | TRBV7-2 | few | CASNQGWAAPSYNEQFF | TGTGCCAGCAACCAAGGTTGGGCGGCCCCCTCCTACAATGAGCAGTTCTTC
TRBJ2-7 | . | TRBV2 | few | CASSEGGAAYEQYF | TGTGCCAGCAGTGAAGGCGGGGCCGCCTACGAGCAGTACTTC
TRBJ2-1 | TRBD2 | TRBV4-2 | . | CASSQDMASGGDNEQFF | TGTGCCAGCAGCCAAGATATGGCCAGCGGGGGGGACAATGAGCAGTTCTTC
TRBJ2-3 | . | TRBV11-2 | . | CASSHPNGVSTDTQYF | TGTGCCAGCAGTCACCCTAACGGGGTTAGCACAGATACGCAGTATTTT
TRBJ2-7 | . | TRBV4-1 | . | CASSHSPPGGHEQYF | TGCGCCAGCAGCCATTCCCCCCCTGGAGGACACGAGCAGTACTTC
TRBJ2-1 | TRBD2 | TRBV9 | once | CASSDSGSPYSEQFF | TGTGCCAGCAGCGATAGCGGGAGCCCATACAGTGAGCAGTTCTTC
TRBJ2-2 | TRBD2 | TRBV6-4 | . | CASSDSSGGATGELFF | TGTGCCAGCAGTGACTCTAGCGGGGGGGCCACCGGGGAGCTGTTTTTT
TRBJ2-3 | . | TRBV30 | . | CAWSLLEDLTDTQYF | TGTGCCTGGAGTCTGCTTGAGGATCTCACAGATACGCAGTATTTT
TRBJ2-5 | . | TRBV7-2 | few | CASSLGTGVETQYF | TGTGCCAGCAGCTTAGGGACGGGAGTGGAGACCCAGTACTTC
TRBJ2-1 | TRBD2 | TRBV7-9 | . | CASSSSGGANEQFF | TGTGCCAGCAGCTCTAGCGGGGGGGCAAATGAGCAGTTCTTC
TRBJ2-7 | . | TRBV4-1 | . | CASSQEAGRSYEQYF | TGCGCCAGCAGCCAAGAGGCAGGGAGGTCCTACGAGCAGTACTTC
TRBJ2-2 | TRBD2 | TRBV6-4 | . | CASSDSGLAGGELFF | TGTGCCAGCAGTGACTCGGGACTAGCTGGCGGGGAGCTGTTTTTT
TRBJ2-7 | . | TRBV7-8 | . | CASSSWDGNSYEQYF | TGTGCCAGCAGCTCCTGGGACGGCAACTCCTACGAGCAGTACTTC
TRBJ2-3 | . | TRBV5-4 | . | CASSLNRVLDTQYF | TGTGCCAGCAGCTTGAATAGGGTACTAGATACGCAGTATTTT
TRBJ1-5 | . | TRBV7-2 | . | CASSYLSSNQPQHF | TGTGCCAGCAGCTACCTGAGTAGCAATCAGCCCCAGCATTTT